This T cell receptor beta chain was found in a study of long-term antiretroviral therapy in people with HIV. General study results and limits: ART adherence, viral resistance and therapy changes were not recorded.

The CDR3 sequence is 15 residues long. Per the germline V gene, CDR1 is MNHEY and CDR2 is SMNVEV (reference sequence). Trimming took off 2 bases at V and 0 bases at J, with 8 bases between the two ends. The assay, immunoSEQ v3.0, was run at survey level. Generated by immunoSEQ multiplex PCR, the TCRdb table keeps only in-frame clones and is missing some. The data show fewer than 25,000 clones, with 85% to 95% seen just once and 2% to 2.5% held by the top ten. This clone was found once. Its antigen remains unknown. Donors needed at least one pre-ART PBMC sample plus at least two post-ART samples. V is TRBV27 and J is TRBJ2-1; TRBD1 might be the D (5 bases). The clonotype was recovered from a woman between 50 and 59 years old with HIV. This material consisted of unsorted PBMCs, taken 4.9 years after starting antiretroviral therapy. In nucleotides, the CDR3 is TGTGCCAGCAGTTTAGCAGGGCACTCCTACAATGAGCAGTTCTTC. Translated, it gives CASSLAGHSYNEQFF.